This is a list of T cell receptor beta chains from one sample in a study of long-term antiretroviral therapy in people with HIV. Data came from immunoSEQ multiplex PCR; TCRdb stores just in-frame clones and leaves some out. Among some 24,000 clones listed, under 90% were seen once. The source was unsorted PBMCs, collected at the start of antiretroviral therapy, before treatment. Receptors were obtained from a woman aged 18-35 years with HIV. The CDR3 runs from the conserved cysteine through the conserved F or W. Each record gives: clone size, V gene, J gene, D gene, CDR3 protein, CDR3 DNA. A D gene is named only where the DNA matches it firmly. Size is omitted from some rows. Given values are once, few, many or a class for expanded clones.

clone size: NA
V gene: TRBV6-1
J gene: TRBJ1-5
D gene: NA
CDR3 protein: CASTGEGWGNQPQHF
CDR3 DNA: TGTGCCAGCACTGGGGAGGGGTGGGGCAATCAGCCCCAGCATTTT

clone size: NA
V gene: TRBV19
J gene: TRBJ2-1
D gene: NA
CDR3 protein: CASHGAGEQFF
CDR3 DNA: TGTGCCAGTCATGGCGCCGGTGAGCAGTTCTTC

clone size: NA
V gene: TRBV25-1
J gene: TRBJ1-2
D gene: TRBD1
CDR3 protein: CASSDSTGEGGYTF
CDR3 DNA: TGTGCCAGCAGTGACTCAACAGGGGAGGGTGGCTACACCTTC

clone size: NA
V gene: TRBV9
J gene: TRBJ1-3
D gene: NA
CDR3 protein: CASSAGRGTYSGNTIYF
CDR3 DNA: TGTGCCAGCAGCGCCGGGAGGGGGACCTACTCTGGAAACACCATATATTTT

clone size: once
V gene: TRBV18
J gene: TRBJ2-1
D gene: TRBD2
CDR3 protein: CASSPTGGGAGNEQFF
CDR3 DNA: TGTGCCAGCTCACCCACGGGCGGGGGGGCCGGAAATGAGCAGTTCTTC

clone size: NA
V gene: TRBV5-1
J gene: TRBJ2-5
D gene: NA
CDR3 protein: CASSLVGGASPGKTQYF
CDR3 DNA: TGCGCCAGCAGCTTGGTAGGCGGGGCCTCCCCTGGGAAGACCCAGTACTTC

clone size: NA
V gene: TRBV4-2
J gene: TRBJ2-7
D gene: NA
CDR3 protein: CASSQGEAQLSYEQYF
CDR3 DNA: TGTGCCAGCAGCCAAGGAGAGGCCCAGCTTTCCTACGAGCAGTACTTC

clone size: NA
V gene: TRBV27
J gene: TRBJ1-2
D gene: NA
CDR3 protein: CASSFQGNYGYTF
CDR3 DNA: TGTGCCAGCAGTTTTCAGGGGAACTATGGCTACACCTTC

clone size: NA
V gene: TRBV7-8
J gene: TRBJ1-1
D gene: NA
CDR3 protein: CASSLVIGARTEAFF
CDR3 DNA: TGTGCCAGCAGCTTAGTAATCGGGGCGCGAACTGAAGCTTTCTTT

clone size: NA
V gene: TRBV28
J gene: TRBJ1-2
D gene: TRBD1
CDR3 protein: CASSEVGTGYGYTF
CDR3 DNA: TGTGCCAGCTCAGAGGTGGGGACAGGGTATGGCTACACCTTC

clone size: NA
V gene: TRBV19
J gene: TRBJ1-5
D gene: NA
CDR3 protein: CASSIDVFSNQPQHF
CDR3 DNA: TGTGCCAGTAGTATAGATGTTTTTAGCAATCAGCCCCAGCATTTT

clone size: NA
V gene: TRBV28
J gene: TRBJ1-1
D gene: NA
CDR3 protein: CASSALADTWNTEAFF
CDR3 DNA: TGTGCCAGCAGTGCGCTCGCGGACACCTGGAACACTGAAGCTTTCTTT

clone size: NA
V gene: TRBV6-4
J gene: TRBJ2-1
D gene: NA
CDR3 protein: CASSEGTVHEQFF
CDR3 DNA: TGTGCCAGCAGTGAGGGAACAGTCCATGAGCAGTTCTTC

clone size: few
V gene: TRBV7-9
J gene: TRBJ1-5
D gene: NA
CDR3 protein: CASSLEGYNQPQHF
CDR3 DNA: TGTGCCAGCAGCTTGGAGGGCTACAATCAGCCCCAGCATTTT

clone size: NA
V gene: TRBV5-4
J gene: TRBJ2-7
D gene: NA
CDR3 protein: CASSMWGSYEQYF
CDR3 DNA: TGTGCCAGCAGTATGTGGGGGTCCTATGAGCAGTACTTC

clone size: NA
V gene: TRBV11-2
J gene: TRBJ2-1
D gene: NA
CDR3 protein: CASSLRGGLGGEQFF
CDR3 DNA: TGTGCCAGCAGCTTAAGAGGGGGCCTGGGGGGTGAGCAGTTCTTC

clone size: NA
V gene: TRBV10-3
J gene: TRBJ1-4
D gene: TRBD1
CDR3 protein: CATTGGESEKLFF
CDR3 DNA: TGTGCCACGACAGGGGGCGAAAGTGAAAAACTGTTTTTT

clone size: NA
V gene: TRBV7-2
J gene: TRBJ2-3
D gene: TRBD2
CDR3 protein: CASLVAGGPGTQYF
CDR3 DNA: TGTGCCAGCCTCGTAGCGGGGGGGCCGGGTACGCAGTATTTT

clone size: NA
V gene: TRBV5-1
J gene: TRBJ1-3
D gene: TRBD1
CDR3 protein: CASSTDRAGNTIYF
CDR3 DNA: TGCGCCAGCAGTACGGACAGGGCAGGTAACACCATATATTTT

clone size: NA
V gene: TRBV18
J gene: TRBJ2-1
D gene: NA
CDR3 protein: CASSPGVYNEQFF
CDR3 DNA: TGTGCCAGCTCACCTGGGGTCTACAATGAGCAGTTCTTC

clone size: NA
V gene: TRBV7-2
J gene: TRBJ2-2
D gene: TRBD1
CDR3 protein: CATRRGPYTGELFF
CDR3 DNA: TGTGCCACCCGCAGGGGGCCCTACACCGGGGAGCTGTTTTTT

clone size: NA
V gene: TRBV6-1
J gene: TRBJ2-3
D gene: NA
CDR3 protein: CASSGPTDTQYF
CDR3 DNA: TGTGCCAGCAGTGGACCCACAGATACGCAGTATTTT

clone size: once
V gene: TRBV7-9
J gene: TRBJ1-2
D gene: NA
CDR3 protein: CASSLFLNLYGYTF
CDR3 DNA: TGTGCCAGCAGCTTATTTCTTAACCTCTATGGCTACACCTTC

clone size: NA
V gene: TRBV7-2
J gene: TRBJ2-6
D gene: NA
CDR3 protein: CASSPNSGANVLTF
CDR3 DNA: TGTGCCAGCAGCCCTAATTCTGGGGCCAACGTCCTGACTTTC

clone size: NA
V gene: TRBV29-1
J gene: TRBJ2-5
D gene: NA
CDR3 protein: CSVQETQYF
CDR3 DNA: TGCAGCGTACAAGAGACCCAGTACTTC

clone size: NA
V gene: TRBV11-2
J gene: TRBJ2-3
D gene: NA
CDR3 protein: CASSYTGWGADTQYF
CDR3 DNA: TGTGCCAGCAGTTATACAGGGTGGGGGGCAGATACGCAGTATTTT

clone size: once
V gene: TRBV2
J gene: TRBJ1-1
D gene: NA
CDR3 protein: CATLGSIKDTEAFF
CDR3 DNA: TGTGCCACCTTAGGGAGTATCAAGGACACTGAAGCTTTCTTT

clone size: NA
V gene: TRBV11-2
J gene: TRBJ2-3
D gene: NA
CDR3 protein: CASSRTTANTDTQYF
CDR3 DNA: TGTGCCAGCAGCAGGACGACAGCGAACACAGATACGCAGTATTTT

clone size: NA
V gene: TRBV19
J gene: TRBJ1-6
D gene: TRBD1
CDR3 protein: CASSRGQGAYNSPLHF
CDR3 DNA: TGTGCCAGTAGCCGAGGACAGGGGGCGTATAATTCACCCCTCCACTTT

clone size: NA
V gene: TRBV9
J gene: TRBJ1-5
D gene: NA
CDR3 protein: CASSGTDSLGQPQHF
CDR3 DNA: TGTGCCAGCAGCGGGACTGACAGTCTTGGTCAGCCCCAGCATTTT

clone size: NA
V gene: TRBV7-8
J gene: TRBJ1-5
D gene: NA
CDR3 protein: CASSLESVSSGSNQPQHF
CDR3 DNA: TGTGCCAGCAGCTTAGAATCGGTTTCCAGCGGTAGCAATCAGCCCCAGCATTTT

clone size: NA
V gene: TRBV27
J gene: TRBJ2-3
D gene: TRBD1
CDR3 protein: CASSLGTGETDTQYF
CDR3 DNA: TGTGCCAGCAGTTTGGGGACAGGGGAAACAGATACGCAGTATTTT

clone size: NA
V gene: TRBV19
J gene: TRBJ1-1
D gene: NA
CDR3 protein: CASSPHRAFKTEAFF
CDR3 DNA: TGTGCCAGTAGTCCACACAGGGCATTCAAGACTGAAGCTTTCTTT

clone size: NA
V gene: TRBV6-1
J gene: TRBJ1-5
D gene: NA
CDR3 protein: CASSEAQKAVPSNQPQHF
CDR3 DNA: TGTGCCAGCAGTGAAGCTCAAAAGGCCGTGCCTAGTAATCAGCCCCAGCATTTT

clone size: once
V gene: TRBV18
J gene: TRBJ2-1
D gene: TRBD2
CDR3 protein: CASSPPGGEGGEQFF
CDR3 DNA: TGTGCCAGCTCACCCCCCGGGGGGGAGGGGGGTGAGCAGTTCTTC

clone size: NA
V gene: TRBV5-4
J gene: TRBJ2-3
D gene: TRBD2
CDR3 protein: CASSFRKMRGGRTDTQYF
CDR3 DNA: TGTGCCAGCAGCTTCCGAAAGATGCGGGGGGGCCGTACAGATACGCAGTATTTT

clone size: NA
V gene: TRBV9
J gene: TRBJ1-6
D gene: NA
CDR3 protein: CASSTRQPGSPLHF
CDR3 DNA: TGTGCCAGCAGCACACGACAGCCAGGATCACCCCTCCACTTT

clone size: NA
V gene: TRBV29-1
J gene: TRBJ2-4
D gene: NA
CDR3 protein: CSVEIQVENIQYF
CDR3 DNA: TGCAGCGTTGAAATCCAGGTCGAAAACATTCAGTACTTC

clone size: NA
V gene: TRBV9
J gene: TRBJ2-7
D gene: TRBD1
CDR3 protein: CASSVGQGAWEQYF
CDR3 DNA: TGTGCCAGCAGCGTGGGACAGGGGGCGTGGGAGCAGTACTTC

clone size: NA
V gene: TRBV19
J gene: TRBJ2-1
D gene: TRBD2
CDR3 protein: CAGSRTSGRRAYNEQFF
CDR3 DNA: TGTGCCGGTAGCAGGACTAGCGGGAGGCGCGCCTACAATGAGCAGTTCTTC

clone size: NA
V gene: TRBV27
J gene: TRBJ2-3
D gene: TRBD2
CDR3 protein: CASSAGLAGTDTQYF
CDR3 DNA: TGTGCCAGCAGTGCGGGACTAGCGGGAACAGATACGCAGTATTTT

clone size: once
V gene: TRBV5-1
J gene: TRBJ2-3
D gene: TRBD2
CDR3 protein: CASSSLAGDTQWADTQYF
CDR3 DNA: TGCGCCAGCAGTTCACTAGCGGGTGACACCCAATGGGCAGATACGCAGTATTTT

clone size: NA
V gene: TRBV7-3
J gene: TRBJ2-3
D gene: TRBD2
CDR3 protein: CASSSGTSGGSDTQYF
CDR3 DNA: TGTGCCAGCAGCTCAGGGACTAGCGGGGGATCAGATACGCAGTATTTT

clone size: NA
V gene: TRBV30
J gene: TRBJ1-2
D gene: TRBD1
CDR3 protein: CAWDSGQGASDGYTF
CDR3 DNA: TGTGCCTGGGATTCCGGACAGGGGGCTTCAGATGGCTACACCTTC

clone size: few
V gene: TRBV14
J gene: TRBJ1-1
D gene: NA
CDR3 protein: CASSQVSGGTEAFF
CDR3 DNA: TGTGCCAGCAGCCAAGTTTCAGGCGGAACTGAAGCTTTCTTT

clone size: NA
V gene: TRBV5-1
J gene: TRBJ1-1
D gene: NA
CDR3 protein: CASSPQVGMNTEAFF
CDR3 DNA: TGCGCCAGCAGCCCACAGGTGGGGATGAACACTGAAGCTTTCTTT

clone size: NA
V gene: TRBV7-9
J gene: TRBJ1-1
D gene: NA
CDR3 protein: CASSYLREVHRRTEAFF
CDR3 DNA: TGTGCCAGCAGCTACCTGAGGGAGGTCCACAGGAGGACTGAAGCTTTCTTT

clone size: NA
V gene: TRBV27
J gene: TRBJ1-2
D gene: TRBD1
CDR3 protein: CASSRGGLVGGYTF
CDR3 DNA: TGTGCCAGCAGTCGAGGGGGCCTCGTTGGGGGCTACACCTTC

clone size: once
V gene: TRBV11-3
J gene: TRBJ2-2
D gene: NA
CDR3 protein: CASSPQGRIGTGELFF
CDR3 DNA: TGTGCCAGCAGCCCCCAAGGGCGGATCGGGACCGGGGAGCTGTTTTTT

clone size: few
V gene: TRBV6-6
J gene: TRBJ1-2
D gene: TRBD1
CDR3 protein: CASSSPQGAEVYGYTF
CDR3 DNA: TGTGCCAGCAGTTCTCCCCAGGGGGCGGAAGTGTATGGCTACACCTTC

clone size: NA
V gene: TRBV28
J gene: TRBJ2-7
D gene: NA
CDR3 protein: CASSLLGGGGEQYF
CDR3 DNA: TGTGCCAGCAGTTTACTCGGGGGCGGCGGCGAGCAGTACTTC

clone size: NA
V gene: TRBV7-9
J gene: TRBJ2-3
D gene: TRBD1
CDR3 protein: CASSLTPGQGETDTQYF
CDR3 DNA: TGTGCCAGCAGCTTAACTCCAGGACAGGGAGAAACAGATACGCAGTATTTT

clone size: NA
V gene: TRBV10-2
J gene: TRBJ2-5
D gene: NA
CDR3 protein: CASSEAGGARETQYF
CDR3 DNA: TGCGCCAGCAGTGAGGCTGGGGGGGCCCGGGAGACCCAGTACTTC

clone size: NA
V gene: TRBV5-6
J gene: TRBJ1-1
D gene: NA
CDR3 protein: CASSFGLGNTEAFF
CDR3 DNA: TGTGCCAGCAGCTTTGGACTGGGGAACACTGAAGCTTTCTTT

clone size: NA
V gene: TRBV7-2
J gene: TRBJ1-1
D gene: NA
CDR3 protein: CASSLWYTEAFF
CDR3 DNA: TGTGCCAGCAGCTTATGGTACACTGAAGCTTTCTTT

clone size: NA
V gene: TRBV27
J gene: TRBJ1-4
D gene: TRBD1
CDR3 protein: CASSQGTGEVWEKLFF
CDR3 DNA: TGTGCCAGCAGCCAAGGGACAGGGGAGGTTTGGGAAAAACTGTTTTTT